This T cell receptor (beta chain) was documented in a study of shared clonotypes between healthy human individuals. Study context: A couple of women and a few men aged 18 to 49 made up the donors. Broader study findings: Collection of samples was limited to blood; tissue repertoires likely differ. Memory subsets generally showed smaller estimated richness than naive subsets did.

Turning to this clone: Its antigen is still unknown.

Genomic DNA (from each subset) was split evenly across several immunoSEQ plates. Assay used: immunoSEQ multiplex PCR; TCRdb lists only in-frame clones, some missing. The sample lists 2 million to 3 million clones, approximately 93% occurring once. Germline V gives CDR1 SSHAT, CDR2 FNYEAQ (reference sequence). The CDR3 consists of 13 residues. Trimming cost V 5 bases and J 2 bases, with 7 bases left between them. Source material: naive CD4+ T cells from PBMCs. Regarding subset: CD45RA+ positively selected. The chain recombines TRBV7-7 with TRBJ2-1, with D maybe TRBD1 (6 bases). The sequence came from a man in his late teens or twenties in good health. Some clones in this sample may be carry-over from other donors' samples. The CDR3 DNA sequence: TGTGCCAGCAGCCAGGGGACCTACAATGAGCAGTTCTTC. Protein product: CASSQGTYNEQFF.